One sample yielded the 20 T cell receptor beta chains listed below, sequenced in a study of TIL therapy for anti-PD-1-resistant metastatic lung cancer (dated by TCRdb to the early 2020s). The time point label on this specimen signifies: pre-treatment sample, taken before nivolumab and TIL therapy. The immunoSEQ v3 hsTCRB kit was used to amplify TCR beta CDR3 regions from genomic DNA through bias-controlled multiplex PCR. TCRdb took over this immuneACCESS table, retaining in-frame rearrangements with V and J assigned. Such tables are incomplete; in checked studies, under half of the missing clones stem from an unresolved V gene, and the remainder is unexplained. The sample table records under 60,000 clones; 65% to 90% of these occur just once. Of the sample, approximately 5% is held by the ten largest clones. The sample in question was blood, obtained at baseline. These receptors were obtained from a person between 30 and 80 years old with non-small cell lung cancer.

This chain joins TRBV4-1 and TRBJ2-5; possibly TRBD2 for D (5 bases). Germline V gene sequence: CDR1 MGHRA, CDR2 YSYEKL. The CDR3 sequence is 16 residues long. Trimming stripped 0 bases from V and 1 base from J, with 12 bases between. CDR3 DNA sequence: TGCGCCAGCAGCCAAGAAAGAGCCGGGATCCAAGAGACCCAGTACTTC. It translates to CASSQERAGIQETQYF.

J is TRBJ1-6 and V is TRBV9; D unclear. CDR3 length: 16 amino acids. V was pared by 3 bases and J by 0 bases, with 10 bases between. Germline assignment: CDR1 SGDLS and CDR2 YYNGEE. The CDR3: CASSANPSSYNSPLHF. The CDR3 DNA sequence: TGTGCCAGCAGCGCCAACCCGAGCTCCTATAATTCACCCCTCCACTTT.

The chain employs TRBV29-1 and TRBJ2-7, with D maybe TRBD2 (6 bases). V lost 7 bases and J lost 2, with 21 bases in between. The V gene's germline CDR1 is SQVTM and CDR2 ANQGSEA. The CDR3 runs 15 residues. For the CDR3, the DNA is TGCAGCGCCCAGGGAGGACAACTTCTAGCCTACGAGCAGTACTTC. This sequence encodes CSAQGGQLLAYEQYF.

The CDR3 region is CASSSGISETQYF. The CDR3 DNA follows: TGTGCCAGCAGCTCAGGCATAAGTGAGACCCAGTACTTC. The V and J genes are TRBV7-9 and TRBJ2-5; D gene ambiguous. The germline V gene encodes CDR1 SEHNR and CDR2 FQNEAQ (reference sequence). This CDR3 spans 13 amino acids. V was trimmed by 4 bases and J by 5 bases, leaving 11 bases between them.

The chain joins TRBV9 to TRBJ2-1; possibly TRBD2 for D (6 bases). CDR3 length: 14 amino acids. Germline V lookup: CDR1 SGDLS, CDR2 YYNGEE. Between the trimmed V and J ends, which lost 0 bases and 7 bases, there was a span of 11 bases. The CDR3 protein is CASSVVGSGNEQFF. DNA of the CDR3: TGTGCCAGCAGCGTAGTCGGGAGCGGGAATGAGCAGTTCTTC.

The chain links TRBV7-9 to TRBJ2-3; 9 nucleotides match TRBD2. The CDR3 has 15 amino acids. Trimming at V came to 4 bases and at J to 2 bases, leaving 4 bases not matched to a gene. CDR1 is SEHNR, CDR2 FQNEAQ, per germline (reference sequence). CDR3 nucleotides: TGTGCCAGCAGCTCTAGCGGGGCAGACACAGATACGCAGTATTTT. This sequence encodes CASSSSGADTDTQYF.

The chain links TRBV2 to TRBJ1-3, with 9 bases fitting TRBD1. With V trimmed by 6 bases and J by 4 bases, 7 bases remained unmatched. CDR1 is SNHLY and CDR2 is FYNNEI in the germline V gene. This CDR3 is 15 amino acids long. CDR3 region: CASSPGQGRGNTIYF. The CDR3, as DNA: TGTGCCAGCAGCCCCGGACAGGGGAGAGGAAACACCATATATTTT.

The chain couples TRBV24-1 to TRBJ2-1; 11 positions agree with TRBD2. Germline V gene lookup returns CDR1 KGHDR and CDR2 SFDVKD. There are 17 residues in the CDR3. J lost 0 bases, V lost 0 bases, and 0 bases had no gene match. The CDR3, as DNA: TGTGCCACCAGTGATTTGACTAGCGGGGGCTCCTACAATGAGCAGTTCTTC. The encoded protein is CATSDLTSGGSYNEQFF.

V and J are TRBV12-5 and TRBJ2-1; maybe TRBD2 (5 bases). The CDR3 is 16 residues long. Germline lookup yields CDR1 LGHNT and CDR2 FRNRAP. The V gene lost 2 bases and the J gene lost 1 base, with 12 bases spanning the gap. In DNA, the CDR3 is TGTGCTAGTGGTTTGCTCGGCGGGTTTTCCTACAATGAGCAGTTCTTC. This gives the protein CASGLLGGFSYNEQFF.

This clone was observed a few times. The genes are TRBV27 and TRBJ2-1, with TRBD1 identical over 9 bases. Germline CDR1 reads MNHEY; CDR2 reads SMNVEV (reference sequence). Trimming at V came to 3 bases and at J to 7 bases, leaving 10 bases not matched to a gene. The CDR3 runs to 16 residues. CDR3: CASSFGAWDRENEQFF. Here the CDR3 DNA reads TGTGCCAGCAGTTTCGGTGCTTGGGACAGGGAGAATGAGCAGTTCTTC.

This CDR3 reads CASSPLPLAGEVGADTQYF. The CDR3 DNA follows: TGTGCCAGCTCACCACTTCCCCTAGCGGGAGAGGTCGGGGCAGATACGCAGTATTTT. This sequence joins TRBV18 and TRBJ2-3; 10 bases line up with TRBD2. Germline loops: CDR1 KGHSH, CDR2 LQKENI. This CDR3 contains 19 residues. V was pared by 1 base and J by 4 bases, with 14 bases of the junction left unmatched.

CDR3 protein: CASSPRGARRTNTGELFF. Here the CDR3 DNA reads TGTGCCAGCAGCCCGAGGGGAGCTAGGAGAACAAACACCGGGGAGCTGTTTTTT. The chain is built from TRBV9 and TRBJ2-2, with D perhaps TRBD1 or TRBD2 (5 bases each). Per germline, CDR1 SGDLS and CDR2 YYNGEE. CDR3 size: 18 residues. The ends were cut back, 4 bases at V and 2 bases at J, with 21 bases in the middle.

This clone was seen a single time. This chain joins TRBV2 and TRBJ2-7, with D hard to call. Germline V gene data show CDR1 as SNHLY and CDR2 as FYNNEI. The CDR3 length is 13 residues. Trimming pared 6 bases from V and 3 bases from J, leaving 12 bases between. CDR3 sequence: CASRAEILYEQYF. The CDR3 DNA follows: TGTGCCAGCAGAGCCGAGATCCTCTACGAGCAGTACTTC.

The gene calls are TRBV19 and TRBJ2-1; D remains ambiguous. V was cut by 2 bases and J by 8 bases, with 7 bases left in between. Per germline, CDR1 LNHDA and CDR2 SQIVND (reference sequence). The CDR3 extends over 12 amino acids. The CDR3, as DNA: TGTGCCAGTAGTATATCTCCAGATGAGCAGTTCTTC. Protein: CASSISPDEQFF.

This chain uses TRBV12-3 or TRBV12-4 with TRBJ2-7; tentatively, D is TRBD1 (5 bases). With 8 bases removed from V and 9 bases from J, the gap between germline ends came to 17 bases. The CDR3 is 12 residues long. CDR3 region: CASSWQGRRQYF. CDR3 DNA: TGTGCCAGCTCTTGGCAGGGCCGCCGGCAGTACTTC.

J is TRBJ2-3 and V is TRBV18; no clear D. This CDR3 spans 13 amino acids. Trimming pared 6 bases from V and 6 bases from J, leaving 13 bases between. Looked up from germline, CDR1 is KGHSH and CDR2 is LQKENI. The CDR3 is CASSGTGPDTQYF. CDR3 nucleotide sequence: TGTGCCAGCTCGGGTACCGGACCCGATACGCAGTATTTT.

This clone showed up just once. J is TRBJ2-2 and V is TRBV6-5, with TRBD1 matching over 7 bases. Germline values: CDR1 MNHEY, CDR2 SVGAGI. CDR3 length equals 14 residues. The trim removed 4 bases at V and 1 base at J, leaving 0 bases unmatched. The CDR3 here is CASSWTGNTGELFF. DNA for the CDR3: TGTGCCAGCAGTTGGACAGGGAACACCGGGGAGCTGTTTTTT.

The chain couples TRBV4-3 to TRBJ2-3, with 10 bases lining up with TRBD2. V dropped 0 bases and J dropped 1; count of bases not matched to a gene: 7. The CDR3 covers 18 residues. Germline lookup yields CDR1 LGHNA and CDR2 YSLEER. The CDR3 sequence: CASSQDLDLAGGTDTQYF. CDR3 nucleotides: TGCGCCAGCAGCCAAGACCTAGACCTAGCGGGAGGCACAGATACGCAGTATTTT.

The chain couples TRBV24-1 to TRBJ2-3; 7 positions agree with TRBD1. V lost 5 bases to trimming and J lost 0 bases; unmatched junction nucleotides: 7. This CDR3 is 16 amino acids long. Germline lookup yields CDR1 KGHDR and CDR2 SFDVKD. The CDR3 nucleotides read TGTGCCACCAGTGTCAGACAGGGTCCTAGCACAGATACGCAGTATTTT. Translating gives CATSVRQGPSTDTQYF.

This rearrangement joins TRBV24-1 to TRBJ2-1; unclear D gene. The CDR3 consists of 13 residues. Germline V gives CDR1 KGHDR, CDR2 SFDVKD. V gave up 2 bases and J gave up 9 bases, with 10 bases separating them. CDR3 amino acids: CATSDSRRAEQFF. CDR3 DNA: TGTGCCACCAGTGATTCAAGGAGAGCTGAGCAGTTCTTC.